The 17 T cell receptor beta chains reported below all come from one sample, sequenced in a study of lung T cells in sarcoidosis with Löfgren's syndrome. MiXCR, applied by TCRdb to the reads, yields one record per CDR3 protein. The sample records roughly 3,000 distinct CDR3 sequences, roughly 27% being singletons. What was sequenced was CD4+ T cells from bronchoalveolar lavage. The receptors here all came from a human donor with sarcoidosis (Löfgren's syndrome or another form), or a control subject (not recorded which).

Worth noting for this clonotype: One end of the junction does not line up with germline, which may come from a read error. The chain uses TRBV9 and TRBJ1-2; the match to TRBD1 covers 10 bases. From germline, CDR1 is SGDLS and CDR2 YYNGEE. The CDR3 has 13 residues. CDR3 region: CASSAGQGYGYAF. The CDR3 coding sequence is TGTGCCAGCAGCGCGGGACAGGGGTATGGCTACGCCTTC.

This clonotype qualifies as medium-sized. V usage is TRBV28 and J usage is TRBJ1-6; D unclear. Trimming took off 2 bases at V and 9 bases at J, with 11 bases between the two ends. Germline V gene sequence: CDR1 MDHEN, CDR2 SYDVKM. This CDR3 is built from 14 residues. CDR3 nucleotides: TGTGCCAGCAGTTTAGGGAGGGTTTCTTCACCCCTCCACTTT. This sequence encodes CASSLGRVSSPLHF.

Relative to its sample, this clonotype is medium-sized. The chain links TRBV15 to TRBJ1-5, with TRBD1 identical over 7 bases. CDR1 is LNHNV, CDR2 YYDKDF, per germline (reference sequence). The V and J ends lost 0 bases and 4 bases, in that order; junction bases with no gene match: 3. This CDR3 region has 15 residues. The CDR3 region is CATSREKQGNQPQHF. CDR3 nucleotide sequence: TGTGCCACCAGCAGAGAGAAACAGGGGAATCAGCCCCAGCATTTT.

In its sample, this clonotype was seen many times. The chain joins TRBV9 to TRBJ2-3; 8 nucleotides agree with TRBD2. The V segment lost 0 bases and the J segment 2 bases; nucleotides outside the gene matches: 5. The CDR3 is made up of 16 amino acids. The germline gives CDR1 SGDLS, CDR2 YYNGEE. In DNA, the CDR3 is TGTGCCAGCAGCGTAGCGGCGGGAGGTCCCACAGATACGCAGTATTTT. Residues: CASSVAAGGPTDTQYF.

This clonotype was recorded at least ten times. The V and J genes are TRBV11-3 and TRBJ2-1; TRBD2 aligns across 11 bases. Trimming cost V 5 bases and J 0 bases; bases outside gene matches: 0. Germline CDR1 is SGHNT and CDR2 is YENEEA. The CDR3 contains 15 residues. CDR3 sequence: CASSTSGGSYNEQFF. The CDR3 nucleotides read TGTGCCAGCAGCACTAGCGGGGGCTCCTACAATGAGCAGTTCTTC.

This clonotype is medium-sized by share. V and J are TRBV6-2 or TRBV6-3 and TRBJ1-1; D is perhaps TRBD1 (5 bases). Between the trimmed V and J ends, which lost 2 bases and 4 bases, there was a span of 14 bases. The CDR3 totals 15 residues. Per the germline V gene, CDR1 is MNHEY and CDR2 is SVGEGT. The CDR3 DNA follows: TGTGCCAGCAGTTACCGGGGGGTGTGGACCACTGAAGCTTTCTTT. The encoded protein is CASSYRGVWTTEAFF.

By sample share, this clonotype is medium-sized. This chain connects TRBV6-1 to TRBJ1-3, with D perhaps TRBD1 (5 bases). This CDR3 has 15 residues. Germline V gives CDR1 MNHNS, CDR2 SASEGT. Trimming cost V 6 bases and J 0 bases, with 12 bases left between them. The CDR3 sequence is CASRRTPFSGNTIYF. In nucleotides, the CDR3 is TGTGCCAGCAGGCGGACACCCTTCTCTGGAAACACCATATATTTT.

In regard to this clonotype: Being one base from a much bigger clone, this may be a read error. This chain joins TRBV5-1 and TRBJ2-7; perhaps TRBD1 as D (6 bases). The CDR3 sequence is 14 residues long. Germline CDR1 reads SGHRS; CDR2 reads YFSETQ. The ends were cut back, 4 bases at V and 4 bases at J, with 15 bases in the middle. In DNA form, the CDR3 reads TGCGCCAGCAGCCCGCAGACAGGTGGGTACGAGCAGTACTTC. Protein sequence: CASSPQTGGYEQYF.

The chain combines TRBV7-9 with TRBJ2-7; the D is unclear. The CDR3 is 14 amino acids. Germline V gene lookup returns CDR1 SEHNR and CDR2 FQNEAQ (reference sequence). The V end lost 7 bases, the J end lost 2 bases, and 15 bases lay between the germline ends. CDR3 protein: CASISGRVTYEQYF. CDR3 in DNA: TGTGCCAGCATCTCAGGACGGGTCACCTACGAGCAGTACTTC.

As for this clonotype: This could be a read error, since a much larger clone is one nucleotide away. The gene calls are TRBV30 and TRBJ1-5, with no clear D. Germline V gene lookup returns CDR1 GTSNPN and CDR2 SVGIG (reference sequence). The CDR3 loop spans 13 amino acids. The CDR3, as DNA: TGTGCCCGGAGTAGGATTGGCAATCAGCCCCAGCATTTT. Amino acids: CARSRIGNQPQHF. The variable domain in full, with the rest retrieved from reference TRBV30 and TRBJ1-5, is SQTIHQWPATLVQPVGSPLSLECTVEGTSNPNLYWYRQAAGRGLQLLFYSVGIGQISSEVPQNLSASRPQDRQFILSSKKLLLSDSGFYLCARSRIGNQPQHFGDGTRLSIL.

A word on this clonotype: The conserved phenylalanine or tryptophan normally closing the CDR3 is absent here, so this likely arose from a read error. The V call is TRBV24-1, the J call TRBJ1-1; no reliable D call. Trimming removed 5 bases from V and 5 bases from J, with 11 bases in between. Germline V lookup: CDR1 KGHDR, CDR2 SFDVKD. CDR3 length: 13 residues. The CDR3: CATSVVPFTEAFL. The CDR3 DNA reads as TGTGCCACCAGTGTAGTCCCGTTTACTGAAGCTTTCCTT.

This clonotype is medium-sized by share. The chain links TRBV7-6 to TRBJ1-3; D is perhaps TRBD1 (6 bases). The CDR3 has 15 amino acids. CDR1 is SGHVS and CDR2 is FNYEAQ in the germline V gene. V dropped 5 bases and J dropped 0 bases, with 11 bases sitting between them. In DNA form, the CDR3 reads TGTGCCAGCAGCACAGGGAACCCCTCTGGAAACACCATATATTTT. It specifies CASSTGNPSGNTIYF.

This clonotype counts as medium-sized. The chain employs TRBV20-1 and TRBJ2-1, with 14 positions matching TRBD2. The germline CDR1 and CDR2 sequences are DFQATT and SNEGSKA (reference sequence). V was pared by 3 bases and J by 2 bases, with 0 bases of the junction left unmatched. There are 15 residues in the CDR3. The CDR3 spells CSARTSGRAYNEQFF. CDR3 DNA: TGCAGTGCTAGGACTAGCGGGAGGGCCTACAATGAGCAGTTCTTC.

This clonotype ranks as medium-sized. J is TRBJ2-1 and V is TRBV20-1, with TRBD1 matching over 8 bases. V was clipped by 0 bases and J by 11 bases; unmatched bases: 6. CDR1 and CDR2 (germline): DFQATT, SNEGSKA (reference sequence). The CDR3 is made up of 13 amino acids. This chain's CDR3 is CSARDLDRGKQFF. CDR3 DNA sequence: TGCAGTGCTAGAGATCTTGACAGGGGAAAGCAGTTCTTC.

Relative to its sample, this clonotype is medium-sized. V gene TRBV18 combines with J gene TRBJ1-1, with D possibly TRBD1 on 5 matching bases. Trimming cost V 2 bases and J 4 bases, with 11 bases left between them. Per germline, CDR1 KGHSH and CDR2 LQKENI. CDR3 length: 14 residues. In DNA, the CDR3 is TGTGCCAGCTCACCAAACCAGGGAAGCACTGAAGCTTTCTTT. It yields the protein CASSPNQGSTEAFF.

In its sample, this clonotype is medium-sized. The CDR3 DNA reads TGTGCCAGCAGTTTTGGGGGACCGGACTACACCTTC. It codes for CASSFGGPDYTF. The genes are TRBV12-3 or TRBV12-4 and TRBJ1-2; possibly TRBD1 for D (5 bases). V lost 3 bases and J 10 bases, leaving 12 bases between the germline ends. The CDR3 has 12 residues.

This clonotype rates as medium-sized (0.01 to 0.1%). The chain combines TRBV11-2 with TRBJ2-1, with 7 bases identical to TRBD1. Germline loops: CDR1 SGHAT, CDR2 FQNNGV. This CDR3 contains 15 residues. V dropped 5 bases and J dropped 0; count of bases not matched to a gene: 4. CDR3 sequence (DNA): TGTGCCAGCAGCCAGGGACAGAGCTCCTACAATGAGCAGTTCTTC. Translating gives CASSQGQSSYNEQFF.